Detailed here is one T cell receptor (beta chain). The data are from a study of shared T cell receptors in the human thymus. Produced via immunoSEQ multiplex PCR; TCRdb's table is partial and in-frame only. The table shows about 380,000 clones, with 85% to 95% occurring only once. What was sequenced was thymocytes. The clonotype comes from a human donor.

CDR3 sequence reads: CASSPGLAGVHEQFF. Here the CDR3 DNA reads TGTGCCAGCAGCCCAGGACTAGCGGGAGTCCATGAGCAGTTCTTC. The chain has TRBV4-2 and TRBJ2-1, with 13 bases identical to TRBD2. The V and J ends lost 4 bases and 8 bases, in that order; junction bases with no gene match: 5. The CDR3 is 15 amino acids. Per germline, CDR1 LGHNA and CDR2 YNFKEQ.